Listed here is a single TCR beta chain. V dropped 0 bases and J dropped 5; count of bases not matched to a gene: 4. The CDR3 runs 15 residues. CDR1 is SGDLS, CDR2 YYNGEE, per germline. This sample stems from a study of blood T cell repertoires in COVID-19. Profiling relied on immunoSEQ multiplex PCR, and the TCRdb table lists in-frame clones only, not all of them. Of about 400,000 clones in the sample, around 87% are singletons; the top ten hold approximately 1.9%. This TCR derives from a middle-aged man in a cohort exposed to, infected with or recovered from COVID-19 (not recorded which). The chain has TRBV9 and TRBJ1-2; 10 bases map to TRBD1. Sequencing was performed on PBMCs or T cells enriched from blood (not recorded which). The CDR3 here is CASSVEGQGYYGYTF. The CDR3 bases are TGTGCCAGCAGCGTAGAGGGACAGGGGTATTATGGCTACACCTTC.